The clone carrying this T cell receptor beta chain was seen a single time. This entry belongs to a study of blood T cell repertoires in COVID-19. This CDR3 is built from 16 residues. The germline gives CDR1 SGHNT, CDR2 YYREEE (reference sequence). Trimming removed 5 bases from V and 4 bases from J; junction bases left unmatched: 13. Measured with immunoSEQ multiplex PCR; TCRdb has only the in-frame clones, and not every one. This sample yields around 200,000 clones, of which more than 70% are seen a single time; 6.5% to 8.5% belongs to the top ten. The chain joins TRBV5-4 to TRBJ1-2, with 8 nucleotides matching TRBD1. The receptor was derived from a woman in her thirties or forties with acute COVID-19. The sequencing sample was made of PBMCs or T cells enriched from blood (not recorded which). The CDR3 DNA sequence: TGTGCCAGCAGTCAAATGACAGGGGCCGTGCTCTATGGCTACACCTTC. Its protein product is CASSQMTGAVLYGYTF.